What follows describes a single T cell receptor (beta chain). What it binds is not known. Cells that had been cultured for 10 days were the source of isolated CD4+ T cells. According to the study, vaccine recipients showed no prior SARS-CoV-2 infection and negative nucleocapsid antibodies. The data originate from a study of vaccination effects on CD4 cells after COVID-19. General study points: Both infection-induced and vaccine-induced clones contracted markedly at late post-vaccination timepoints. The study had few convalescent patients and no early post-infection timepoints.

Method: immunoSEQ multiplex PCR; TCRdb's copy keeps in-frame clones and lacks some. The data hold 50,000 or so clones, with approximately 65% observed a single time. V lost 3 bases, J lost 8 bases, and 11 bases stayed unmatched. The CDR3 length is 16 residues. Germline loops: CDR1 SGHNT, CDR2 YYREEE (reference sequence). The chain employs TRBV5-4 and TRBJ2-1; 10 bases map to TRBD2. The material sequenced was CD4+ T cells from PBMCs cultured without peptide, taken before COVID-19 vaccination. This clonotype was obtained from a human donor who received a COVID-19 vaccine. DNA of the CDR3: TGTGCCAGCAGCTGGCTACTAGCGGGGACTGTCGATGAGCAGTTCTTC. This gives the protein CASSWLLAGTVDEQFF.